These 15 T cell receptor beta chains were sequenced from one sample in a study of early T cells in non-severe SARS-CoV-2 infection. TCRdb redid the calling of the 5' RACE reads with MiXCR, one entry per CDR3 protein. The repertoire includes about 110,000 distinct CDR3 sequences, 10% to 15% of them detected once, and approximately 4% sits in the top ten. Sequenced here: whole blood, sampled at baseline. The receptors stem from an adult who was a healthcare worker with PCR-confirmed SARS-CoV-2 infection or an uninfected control (not recorded which).

The rearrangement uses TRBV6-1 and TRBJ2-7; 8 nucleotides agree with TRBD2. CDR3 size: 16 residues. V trimming: 2 bases; J trimming: 2 bases; junction bases outside the gene matches: 8. From germline, CDR1 is MNHNS and CDR2 SASEGT. The CDR3 sequence is CASSETDSGATYEQYF. The CDR3 coding sequence is TGTGCCAGCAGTGAAACTGATAGCGGGGCCACCTACGAGCAGTACTTC.

V is TRBV27 and J is TRBJ2-1, with TRBD1 identical over 7 bases. The CDR3 covers 12 residues. V shed 9 bases and J 5 bases; nucleotides not matched to a gene: 4. Germline V gives CDR1 MNHEY, CDR2 SMNVEV (reference sequence). Here the CDR3 DNA reads TGTGCCAGTACCACAGGGGACAATGAGCAGTTCTTC. Translation gives CASTTGDNEQFF.

This clonotype showed up just a few times. The genes are TRBV9 and TRBJ2-5; 7 bases agree with TRBD1. This CDR3 region has 14 residues. The ends lost 2 bases at V and 3 bases at J; junction bases unmatched: 4. The germline CDR1 and CDR2 sequences are SGDLS and YYNGEE. Written as DNA, the CDR3 is TGTGCCAGCAGCGTCGGACAGGAAGAAGAGACCCAGTACTTC. This encodes CASSVGQEEETQYF.

This clonotype occurred many times. The chain combines TRBV7-9 with TRBJ2-3; a weak D match, TRBD1 (6 bases). V lost 5 bases, J lost 0 bases, and 12 bases lay in between. This CDR3 has 15 amino acids. Germline V gene lookup returns CDR1 SEHNR and CDR2 FQNEAQ (reference sequence). This CDR3 reads CASSARDTSTDTQYF. The CDR3 coding sequence is TGTGCCAGCAGCGCCCGGGACACTAGCACAGATACGCAGTATTTT.

This clonotype was picked up a small number of times. The chain recombines TRBV24-1 with TRBJ1-5; D unclear. Germline CDR1 and CDR2: KGHDR and SFDVKD. The germline V and J ends were trimmed by 4 bases and 9 bases, with 9 bases remaining between them. The CDR3 spans 12 residues. This CDR3 is CATSDLNGPQHF. The CDR3 DNA is TGTGCCACCAGTGACCTCAATGGGCCCCAGCATTTT.

This clonotype was recorded only once. The CDR3 nucleotides are TGTGCCAGCAGCCCCCGACAGGGCCTGAGCACTGAAGCTTTCTTT. This gives the protein CASSPRQGLSTEAFF. The V and J genes are TRBV11-2 and TRBJ1-1; 7 bases agree with TRBD1. With V trimmed by 5 bases and J by 4 bases, 10 bases remained unmatched. The CDR3 consists of 15 residues. CDR1 and CDR2 from the germline V gene are SGHAT and FQNNGV.

Many counts were recorded for this clonotype. The V call is TRBV27, the J call TRBJ2-1; 9 bases are shared with TRBD2. J gave up 8 bases and V 4 bases, and 12 bases lay outside the gene matches. The CDR3 consists of 16 residues. The V gene's germline CDR1 is MNHEY and CDR2 SMNVEV (reference sequence). DNA for the CDR3: TGTGCCAGCAGTTCCCCTCTAGCGGGATTAGGGCATGAGCAGTTCTTC. Amino acid sequence: CASSSPLAGLGHEQFF.

There are a few counts of this clonotype. The chain combines TRBV7-2 with TRBJ2-7, with D uncertain. Trimming shortened V by 3 bases and J by 4 bases, and 10 bases separated the two germline ends. Germline V gene lookup returns CDR1 SGHTA and CDR2 FQGNSA. This CDR3 contains 13 residues. The CDR3 region is CASSFLAEYEQYF. CDR3 coding DNA: TGTGCCAGCAGCTTTCTCGCGGAGTACGAGCAGTACTTC.

There are many counts of this clonotype. The rearrangement links TRBV11-3 to TRBJ2-1, with D possibly TRBD1 on 7 matching bases. Germline V gene lookup returns CDR1 SGHNT and CDR2 YENEEA. The CDR3 spans 15 residues. V lost 1 base and J lost 3, with 10 bases in between. The CDR3: CASSLGQGGYNEQFF. As DNA, the CDR3 is TGTGCCAGCAGCTTAGGTCAGGGGGGCTACAATGAGCAGTTCTTC.

Only a few counts were recorded for this clonotype. The chain is built from TRBV10-3 and TRBJ1-3, with TRBD1 matching over 7 bases. The CDR3 extends over 12 amino acids. V shed 9 bases and J 2 bases; nucleotides not matched to a gene: 1. The germline gives CDR1 ENHRY, CDR2 SYGVKD. The CDR3 nucleotides read TGTGCCATGGGGACAGCTGGAAACACCATATATTTT. Translated: CAMGTAGNTIYF.

This clonotype appeared many times. This rearrangement joins TRBV12-3 or TRBV12-4 to TRBJ1-2, with 7 bases aligning to TRBD1. Germline trimming cut 4 bases from V and 6 bases from J; bases unmatched to any gene: 11. The CDR3 runs to 15 residues. The CDR3 DNA follows: TGTGCCAGCAGTTGGGGACAGAAGGGTGTGGATGGCTACACCTTC. It translates to CASSWGQKGVDGYTF.

This clonotype was counted a few times. The CDR3 spells CASSQSTTGGRYF. Written as DNA, the CDR3 is TGTGCCAGCAGCCAATCCACCACGGGGGGGCGGTACTTC. This chain joins TRBV3-1 and TRBJ2-7, with 8 bases fitting TRBD2. This CDR3 is built from 13 residues. Germline values: CDR1 LGHDT, CDR2 YNNKEL (reference sequence). The junction had 9 bases not matched to a gene; V was cut back by 2 bases and J by 12 bases.

This clonotype was counted ten times or more. The chain recombines TRBV28 with TRBJ1-5; 9 bases match TRBD1. Per the germline V gene, CDR1 is MDHEN and CDR2 is SYDVKM. After removal of 6 bases from V and 4 bases from J, the junction contained 7 bases not matched to a gene. The length of the CDR3 is 15 residues. The CDR3 DNA is TGTGCCAGCAGGACAGACAGGGGGTTAAATCAGCCCCAGCATTTT. Protein sequence: CASRTDRGLNQPQHF.

The chain couples TRBV27 to TRBJ2-7; D may be TRBD1 or TRBD2 (5 bases each). The V gene lost 5 bases and the J gene lost 3 bases, with 11 bases spanning the gap. CDR1 is MNHEY and CDR2 is SMNVEV in the germline V gene (reference sequence). CDR3 size: 13 residues. CDR3 bases: TGTGCCAGCAGTGCCCGGGACGGCTACGAGCAGTACTTC. Amino acids: CASSARDGYEQYF.

At least ten counts were recorded for this clonotype. This chain links TRBV12-3 or TRBV12-4 with TRBJ2-7; 11 bases line up with TRBD1. This CDR3 has 15 residues. V shed 6 bases and J 3 bases; nucleotides not matched to a gene: 7. CDR3 sequence (DNA): TGTGCCAGCAGACCTGGACAGGGGGCGGTCTACGAGCAGTACTTC. This translates into CASRPGQGAVYEQYF.